This record covers a single T cell receptor beta chain. The data were produced by immunoSEQ multiplex PCR, yet TCRdb's version contains in-frame clones alone and is incomplete. The data hold about 69,000 clones, with 90% observed a single time. This sample was included in a study of blood T cell repertoires in COVID-19. Study overall: The study drew acute and convalescent COVID-19 samples from the United States, Italy and Spain. The cDNA or gDNA used as material had been derived from T cells, B-cell-depleted T cells, or PBMCs.

The CDR3 is made up of 15 amino acids. Germline assignment: CDR1 SGHDN and CDR2 FVKESK. Trimming pared 4 bases from V and 4 bases from J, leaving 15 bases between. What was sequenced was peripheral blood. This receptor was taken from a man aged 45 to 65 with acute or convalescent COVID-19. The rearrangement uses TRBV14 and TRBJ2-3; TRBD2 might be the D (6 bases). Written as DNA, the CDR3 is TGTGCCAGCAGCCTGGGGATGCGGGACCCAGATACGCAGTATTTT. Encoded protein: CASSLGMRDPDTQYF.